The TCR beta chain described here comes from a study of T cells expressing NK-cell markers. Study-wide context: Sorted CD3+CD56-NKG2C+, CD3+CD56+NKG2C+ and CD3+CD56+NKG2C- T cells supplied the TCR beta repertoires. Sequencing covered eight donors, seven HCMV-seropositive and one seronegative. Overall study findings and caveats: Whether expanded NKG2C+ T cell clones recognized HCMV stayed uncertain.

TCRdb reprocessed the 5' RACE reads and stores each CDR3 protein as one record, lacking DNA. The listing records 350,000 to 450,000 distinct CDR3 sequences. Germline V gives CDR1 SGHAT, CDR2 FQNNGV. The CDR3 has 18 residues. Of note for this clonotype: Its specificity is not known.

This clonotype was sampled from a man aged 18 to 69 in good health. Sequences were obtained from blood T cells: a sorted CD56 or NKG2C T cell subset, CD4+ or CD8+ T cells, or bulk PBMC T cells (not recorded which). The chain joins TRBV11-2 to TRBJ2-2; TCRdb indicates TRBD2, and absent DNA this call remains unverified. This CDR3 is CASSAGQRGGANTGELFF.